The source of this T cell receptor (beta chain) is a study of cytomegalovirus exposure and HLA in healthy donors. The study's findings and limits: Earlier results showed most TCR beta V segments being productive about 87% or about 30% of the time. Most of the CMV-associated TCR beta chains (in a later analysis) appeared to be HLA-restricted. Indistinguishable V segments such as TRBV6-2 and TRBV6-3 were excluded. CMV serostatus was the sole immune exposure information available.

Primers for the PCR totalled 60 Vbeta and 13 Jbeta. The assay was immunoSEQ multiplex PCR, and TCRdb's table has in-frame clones only and misses some. The sample consists of around 150,000 clones, about 80% of them appearing once. Details on this clone: Its antigen is unidentified.

This CDR3 spans 16 amino acids. Germline trimming cut 3 bases from V and 1 base from J; bases unmatched to any gene: 4. Germline CDR1 reads LNHNV; CDR2 reads YYDKDF (reference sequence). V is TRBV15 and J is TRBJ2-4, with 9 bases identical to TRBD1. The source of this sequence is a man aged 25 to 40 in good health and CMV-seronegative. Material: PBMCs. The CDR3, as DNA: TGTGCCACCAGCAGGGGACAGGGTCTGGCCAAAAACATTCAGTACTTC. It is translated as CATSRGQGLAKNIQYF.